This passage covers 12 T cell receptor beta chains from one sample sequenced in a study of blood T cells in healthy people across ages (dated by TCRdb to the mid-2010s). Library prep was done by 5' RACE. Sequencing was carried out with an Illumina HiSeq 2500. The second PCR ran for about 7 to 11 cycles and used a J-beta primer mix along with a sample-barcoded 5' primer. Using fastp at Q25 and MiXCR, TCRdb reprocessed the public reads and kept productive beta chains. Under each unique CDR3 protein, matching rows form one entry showing the most common genes and DNA. For this sample the table gives nearly 800,000 distinct CDR3 sequences, of which 25% were detected only once. Together, the top ten hold approximately 3.7% of the sample. The same data also contributed to another study, on T cells of mothers and their children.

Sequenced material: blood. The receptors stem from a boy under 18 in good health.

As DNA, the CDR3 is TGTGCCAGCAGCTTAGTACAGGGGGGGAATCAGCCCCAGCATTTT. Protein: CASSLVQGGNQPQHF. V usage is TRBV7-2 and J usage is TRBJ1-5, with 8 bases that match TRBD1. CDR1 is SGHTA, CDR2 FQGNSA, per germline. The J segment lost 4 bases and the V segment lost 1 base, leaving 3 bases of the junction unmatched. This CDR3 is built from 15 residues.

This sequence joins TRBV12-3 or TRBV12-4 and TRBJ1-1; unclear D gene. The CDR3 covers 15 residues. Trimming pared 0 bases from V and 3 bases from J, leaving 11 bases between. The CDR3 sequence is CASSLAASAHTEAFF. The CDR3 region has the DNA TGTGCCAGCAGTTTAGCGGCCTCGGCTCACACTGAAGCTTTCTTT.

This clonotype was seen more than once but under ten times. The chain has TRBV7-2 and TRBJ2-5, with 8 bases fitting TRBD2. The length of the CDR3 is 16 residues. The junction had 9 bases not matched to a gene; V was cut back by 2 bases and J by 4 bases. Germline assignment: CDR1 SGHTA and CDR2 FQGNSA. In DNA, the CDR3 is TGTGCCAGCAGCTTAAATTACGGGGGGGCGTTAGAGACCCAGTACTTC. It codes for CASSLNYGGALETQYF.

This chain connects TRBV7-9 to TRBJ2-7; D ambiguous. The CDR3 contains 13 residues. V lost 5 bases, J lost 5 bases, and 13 bases lay in between. Germline V lookup: CDR1 SEHNR, CDR2 FQNEAQ (reference sequence). CDR3 region: CASSPSLGNEQYF. The CDR3 nucleotides read TGTGCCAGCAGCCCCTCCTTGGGCAACGAGCAGTACTTC.

A note on this clonotype: An end of the junction differs from the germline gene, which may be a read error. The chain is built from TRBV25-1 and TRBJ1-2; D gene unclear. Germline V gene sequence: CDR1 MGHDK, CDR2 SYGVNS. The CDR3 runs 12 residues. DNA of the CDR3: TGTGCCAGCAGTGAATTTAACTCTGGCTACACCTTC. It yields the protein CASSEFNSGYTF.

CDR3 sequence reads: CASGLAAGNTIYF. CDR3 sequence (DNA): TGTGCCAGCGGATTGGCTGCTGGAAACACCATATATTTT. V and J are TRBV12-3 or TRBV12-4 and TRBJ1-3; D ambiguous. Between the trimmed V and J ends, which lost 8 bases and 2 bases, there was a span of 10 bases. The length of the CDR3 is 13 residues.

V is TRBV5-1 and J is TRBJ2-3; the match to TRBD2 covers 9 bases. CDR1 and CDR2 (germline): SGHRS, YFSETQ. V lost 4 bases to trimming and J lost 2 bases; unmatched junction nucleotides: 5. The CDR3 spans 15 residues. In DNA form, the CDR3 reads TGCGCCAGCAGCCCTAGCGGGGCTTTCACAGATACGCAGTATTTT. Its translation: CASSPSGAFTDTQYF.

This clonotype was seen more than once but under ten times. The chain is built from TRBV20-1 and TRBJ1-4; maybe TRBD1 (5 bases). V was cut by 5 bases and J by 8 bases, with 21 bases left in between. The CDR3 runs 15 residues. In germline, CDR1 is DFQATT, CDR2 SNEGSKA (reference sequence). In DNA, the CDR3 is TGCAGTGCTCGGAAACCGGCAGGGAGAGAGGAAAAACTGTTTTTT. Amino acid sequence: CSARKPAGREEKLFF.

This clonotype was seen a handful of times. This rearrangement joins TRBV20-1 to TRBJ1-1; TRBD1 might be the D (5 bases). Trimming cost V 0 bases and J 4 bases, with 12 bases left between them. The CDR3 totals 14 residues. Germline values: CDR1 DFQATT, CDR2 SNEGSKA (reference sequence). The CDR3 is CSAREGQGRTEAFF. As DNA, the CDR3 is TGCAGTGCTAGAGAAGGGCAGGGCCGCACTGAAGCTTTCTTT.

This clonotype was seen more than once but under ten times. This chain connects TRBV12-3 or TRBV12-4 to TRBJ2-1; D uncertain. This CDR3 spans 13 amino acids. The CDR3 region has the DNA TGTGCTACACAGCCGGTGGTGGCTAATGAGCAGTTCTTC. This translates into CATQPVVANEQFF.

This clonotype has a handful of counts. This chain links TRBV28 with TRBJ1-1; TRBD1 matches at 8 bases. The CDR3 has 12 residues. The germline V gene encodes CDR1 MDHEN and CDR2 SYDVKM. Germline trimming cut 6 bases from V and 6 bases from J; bases unmatched to any gene: 3. As DNA, the CDR3 is TGTGCCAGCAGGACGGACAGGGCTGAAGCTTTCTTT. Its protein is CASRTDRAEAFF.

V usage is TRBV7-2 and J usage is TRBJ2-7; 8 bases are shared with TRBD1. V lost 5 bases, J lost 2 bases, and 11 bases stayed unmatched. CDR3 length: 16 residues. Germline assignment: CDR1 SGHTA and CDR2 FQGNSA. The CDR3 region has the DNA TGTGCCAGCAGCCCGTATGGGACAGGAGAAACCTACGAGCAGTACTTC. Translated, it gives CASSPYGTGETYEQYF.